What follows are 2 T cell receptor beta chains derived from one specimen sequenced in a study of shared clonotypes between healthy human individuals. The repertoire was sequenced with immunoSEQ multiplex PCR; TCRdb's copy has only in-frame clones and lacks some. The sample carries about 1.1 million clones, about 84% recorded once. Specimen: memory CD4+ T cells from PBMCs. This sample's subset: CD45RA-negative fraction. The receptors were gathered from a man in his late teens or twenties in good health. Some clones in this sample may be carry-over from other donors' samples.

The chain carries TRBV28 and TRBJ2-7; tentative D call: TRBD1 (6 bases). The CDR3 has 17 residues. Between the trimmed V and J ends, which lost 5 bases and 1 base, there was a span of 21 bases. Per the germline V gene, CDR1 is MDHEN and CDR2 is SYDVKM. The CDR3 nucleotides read TGTGCCAGCAGTCCGCGGACAGCTACTGCCTCATCCTACGAGCAGTACTTC. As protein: CASSPRTATASSYEQYF.

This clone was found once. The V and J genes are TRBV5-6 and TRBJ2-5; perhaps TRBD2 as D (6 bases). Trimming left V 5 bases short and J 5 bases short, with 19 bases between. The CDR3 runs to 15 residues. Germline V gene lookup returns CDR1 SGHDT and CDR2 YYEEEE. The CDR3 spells CASSLYLIGGETQYF. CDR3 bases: TGTGCCAGCAGTTTGTACTTAATTGGAGGGGAGACCCAGTACTTC.